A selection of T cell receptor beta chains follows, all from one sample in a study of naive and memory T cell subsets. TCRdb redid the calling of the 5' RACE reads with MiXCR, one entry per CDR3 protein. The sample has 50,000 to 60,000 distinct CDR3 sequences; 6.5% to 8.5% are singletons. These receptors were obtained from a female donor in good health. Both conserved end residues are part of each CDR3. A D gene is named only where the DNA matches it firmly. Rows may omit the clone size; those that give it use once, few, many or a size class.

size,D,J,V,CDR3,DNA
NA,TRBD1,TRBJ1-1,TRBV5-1,CASSWQGAGEAFF,TGCGCCAGCAGCTGGCAGGGGGCAGGAGAGGCTTTCTTT
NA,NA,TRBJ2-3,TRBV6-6,CASSQGHQYYTDTQYF,TGTGCCAGCAGCCAGGGACACCAATACTACACAGATACGCAGTATTTT
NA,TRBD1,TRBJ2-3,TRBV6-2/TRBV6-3,CASSRQGASDTQYF,TGTGCCAGCAGTCGACAGGGGGCGTCAGATACGCAGTATTTT
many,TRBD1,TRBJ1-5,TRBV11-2,CASSFTGGSNQPQHF,TGTGCCAGCAGTTTTACAGGGGGGAGCAATCAGCCCCAGCATTTT
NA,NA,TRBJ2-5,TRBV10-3,CAISPRGEGQETQYF,TGTGCCATCAGCCCTAGGGGGGAAGGCCAAGAGACCCAGTACTTC
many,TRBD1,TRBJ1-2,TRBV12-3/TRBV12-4,CASSRARQGGYGYTF,TGTGCCAGCAGCAGGGCTAGACAGGGTGGCTATGGCTACACCTTC
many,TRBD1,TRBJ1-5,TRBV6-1,CASSELQGHQPQHF,TGTGCCAGCAGTGAACTACAGGGGCATCAGCCCCAGCATTTT
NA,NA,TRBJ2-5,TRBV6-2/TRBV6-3,CASSSSGAYQETQYF,TGTGCCAGCAGCTCGAGTGGGGCGTACCAAGAGACCCAGTACTTC
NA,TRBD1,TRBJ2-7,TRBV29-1,CSVLTGVYEQYF,TGCAGCGTATTGACAGGGGTCTACGAGCAGTACTTC
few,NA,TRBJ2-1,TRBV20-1,CSAIDSGNNEQFF,TGCAGTGCCATCGACTCCGGGAACAATGAGCAGTTCTTC
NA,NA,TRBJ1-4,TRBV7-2,CASSKGSNRPNEKLFF,TGTGCCAGCAGCAAAGGGTCGAACAGGCCTAATGAAAAACTGTTTTTT
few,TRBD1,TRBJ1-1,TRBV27,CASSRSYRGRATEAFF,TGTGCCAGCAGCCGATCTTACAGGGGGCGAGCCACTGAAGCTTTCTTT
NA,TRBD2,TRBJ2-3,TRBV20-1,CSAPKLAGESDTQYF,TGCAGTGCTCCCAAACTAGCGGGGGAGTCGGATACGCAGTATTTT
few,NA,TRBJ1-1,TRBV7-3,CASSLTTGTEAFF,TGTGCCAGCAGCTTAACGACAGGTACTGAAGCTTTCTTT
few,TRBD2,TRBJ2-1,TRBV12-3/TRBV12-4,CASRGGADEQFF,TGTGCCAGTCGGGGGGGGGCCGATGAGCAGTTCTTC
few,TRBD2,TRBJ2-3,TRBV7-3,CASSRLAGMTDTQYF,TGTGCCAGCAGCCGACTAGCGGGGATGACAGATACGCAGTATTTT
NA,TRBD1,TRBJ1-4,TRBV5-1,CASSLEGTEGEKLFF,TGCGCCAGCAGCTTGGAAGGGACAGAAGGGGAAAAACTGTTTTTT
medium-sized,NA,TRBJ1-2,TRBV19,CASSISMAPLYGYTF,TGTGCCAGTAGTATATCGATGGCCCCCCTCTATGGCTACACCTTC
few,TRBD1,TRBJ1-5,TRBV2,CASSPGGVNQPQHF,TGTGCCAGCAGCCCAGGGGGGGTCAATCAGCCCCAGCATTTT
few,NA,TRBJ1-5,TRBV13,CASSSRRENQPQHF,TGTGCCAGCAGCTCGCGAAGGGAGAATCAGCCCCAGCATTTT
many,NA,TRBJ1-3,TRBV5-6,CASSLPADSSGNTIYF,TGTGCCAGCAGCTTACCGGCGGATAGCTCTGGAAACACCATATATTTT
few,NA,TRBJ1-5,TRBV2,CASSATNQPQHF,TGTGCCAGCAGTGCCACTAATCAGCCCCAGCATTTT
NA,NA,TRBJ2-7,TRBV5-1,CASSLAGVARAGEQYF,TGCGCCAGCAGCTTGGCCGGAGTAGCCCGCGCTGGGGAGCAGTACTTC
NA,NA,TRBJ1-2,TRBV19,CASSIASTRANYGYTF,TGTGCCAGTAGTATAGCTTCGACACGAGCTAACTATGGCTACACCTTC
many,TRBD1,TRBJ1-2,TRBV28,CASSPGWTGVVSYGYTF,TGTGCCAGCAGTCCCGGCTGGACAGGGGTAGTGAGCTATGGCTACACCTTC
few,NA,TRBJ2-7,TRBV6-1,CASSKGTYEQYF,TGTGCCAGCAGTAAGGGGACCTACGAGCAGTACTTC
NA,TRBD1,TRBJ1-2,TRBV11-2,CASSFRDRLDGYTF,TGTGCCAGCAGCTTTCGGGACAGGCTAGATGGCTACACCTTC
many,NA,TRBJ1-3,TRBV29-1,CSVVISGNTIYF,TGCAGCGTTGTTATCTCTGGAAACACCATATATTTT
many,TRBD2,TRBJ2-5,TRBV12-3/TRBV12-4,CASSRTSGETQYF,TGTGCCAGCAGTCGGACTAGCGGAGAGACCCAGTACTTC
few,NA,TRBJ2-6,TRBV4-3,CASSQESSGANVLTF,TGCGCCAGCAGCCAGGAGAGCTCTGGGGCCAACGTCCTGACTTTC
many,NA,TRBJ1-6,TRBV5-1,CASSPDRSSPLHF,TGCGCCAGCAGCCCCGACCGGTCTTCACCCCTCCACTTT
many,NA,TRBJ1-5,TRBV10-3,CAISSDRSFQPQHF,TGTGCCATCAGTAGCGACAGGTCGTTCCAGCCCCAGCATTTT
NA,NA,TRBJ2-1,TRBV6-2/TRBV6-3,CASSYWANEQFF,TGTGCCAGCAGTTACTGGGCAAATGAGCAGTTCTTC
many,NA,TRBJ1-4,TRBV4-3,CASSQAHVGPQATNEKLFF,TGCGCCAGCAGCCAAGCGCACGTGGGGCCCCAAGCAACTAATGAAAAACTGTTTTTT
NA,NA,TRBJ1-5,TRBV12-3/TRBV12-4,CASSLTANQPQHF,TGTGCCAGCAGTTTGACAGCGAATCAGCCCCAGCATTTT
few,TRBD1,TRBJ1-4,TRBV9,CASSPGTGTRVEKLFF,TGTGCCAGCAGCCCCGGGACAGGTACGCGGGTAGAAAAACTGTTTTTT
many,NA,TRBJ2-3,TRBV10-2,CASSDGQAATDTQYF,TGCGCCAGCAGTGACGGGCAAGCAGCGACAGATACGCAGTATTTT
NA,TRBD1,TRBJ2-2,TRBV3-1,CASSKQGGSGELFF,TGTGCCAGCAGCAAACAGGGGGGATCCGGGGAGCTGTTTTTT
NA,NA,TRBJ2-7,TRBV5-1,CASSPVRGWSYEQYF,TGCGCCAGCAGCCCCGTGCGGGGTTGGTCCTACGAGCAGTACTTC
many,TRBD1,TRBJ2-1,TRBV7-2,CASSLTYGTGYNEQFF,TGTGCCAGCAGCTTGACCTACGGGACAGGTTACAATGAGCAGTTCTTC
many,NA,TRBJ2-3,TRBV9,CASSVADTQYF,TGTGCCAGCAGCGTAGCAGATACGCAGTATTTT
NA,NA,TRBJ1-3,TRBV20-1,CSASGGWLGVNTIYF,TGCAGTGCTAGTGGGGGTTGGCTGGGGGTAAACACCATATATTTT
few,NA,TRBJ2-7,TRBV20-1,CSASGSRYEQYF,TGCAGTGCTTCCGGGAGCAGATACGAGCAGTACTTC
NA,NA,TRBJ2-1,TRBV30,CAWTRPPPYNEQFF,TGTGCCTGGACAAGGCCTCCGCCCTACAATGAGCAGTTCTTC
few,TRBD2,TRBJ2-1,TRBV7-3,CASSLGIGLAGEYNEQFF,TGTGCCAGCAGCTTAGGAATCGGACTAGCGGGGGAGTACAATGAGCAGTTCTTC
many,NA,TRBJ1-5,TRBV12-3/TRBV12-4,CASRREYNQPQHF,TGTGCCAGCCGACGGGAGTACAATCAGCCCCAGCATTTT
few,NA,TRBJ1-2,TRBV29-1,CSVEDGHYGYTF,TGCAGCGTTGAAGACGGGCACTATGGCTACACCTTC
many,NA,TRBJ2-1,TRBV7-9,CASSSGTWGVNEQFF,TGTGCCAGCAGCTCGGGGACATGGGGGGTCAATGAGCAGTTCTTC
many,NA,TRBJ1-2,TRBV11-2,CASSSGRLYGYTF,TGTGCCAGCAGCTCCGGACGGCTCTATGGCTACACCTTC
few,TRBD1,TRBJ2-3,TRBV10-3,CAIGQGIADTQYF,TGTGCCATCGGACAGGGGATCGCGGATACGCAGTATTTT
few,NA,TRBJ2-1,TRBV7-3,CASSLTEVPYNEQFF,TGTGCCAGCAGCTTAACAGAGGTTCCCTACAATGAGCAGTTCTTC
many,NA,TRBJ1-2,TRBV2,CASSEETGRIYGYTF,TGTGCCAGCAGTGAAGAGACCGGCAGGATCTATGGCTACACCTTC
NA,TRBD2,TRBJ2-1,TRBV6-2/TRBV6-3,CASSRGLAGAVSYNEQFF,TGTGCCAGCAGTCGGGGCCTAGCGGGGGCCGTCTCCTACAATGAGCAGTTCTTC
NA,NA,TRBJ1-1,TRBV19,CASLYSGDTEAFF,TGTGCCAGTCTTTACTCCGGGGACACTGAAGCTTTCTTT
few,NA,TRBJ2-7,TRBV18,CASSPYRLYEQYF,TGTGCCAGCTCACCCTACCGATTATACGAGCAGTACTTC
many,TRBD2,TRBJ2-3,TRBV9,CASSVGGGIDTQYF,TGTGCCAGCAGCGTAGGGGGGGGGATAGATACGCAGTATTTT
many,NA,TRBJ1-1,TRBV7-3,CASSLRRYTEAFF,TGTGCCAGCAGCTTAAGGAGGTACACTGAAGCTTTCTTT
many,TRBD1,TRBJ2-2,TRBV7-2,CASSLWTGVGTGELFF,TGTGCCAGCAGCCTGTGGACAGGGGTCGGCACCGGGGAGCTGTTTTTT
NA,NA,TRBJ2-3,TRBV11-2,CASSLDGSTDTQYF,TGTGCCAGCAGCTTAGATGGTAGTACAGATACGCAGTATTTT
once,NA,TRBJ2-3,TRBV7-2,CASSSRGDKQYF,TGTGCCAGCAGCTCCCGGGGAGATAAGCAGTATTTT